These 17 T cell receptor beta chains share one sample of origin, sequenced in a study of blood T cell repertoires in COVID-19. The table came from immunoSEQ multiplex PCR; TCRdb's copy has only in-frame clones and leaves some out. The sample lists 250,000 to 300,000 clones; 81% were seen once. What was sequenced was peripheral blood. All receptors come from a woman aged 60 to 75 with active or convalescent COVID-19.

The chain recombines TRBV29-1 with TRBJ2-6; possible D gene TRBD1, 6 bases. The CDR3 sequence is 18 residues long. V lost 7 bases, J lost 0 bases, and 22 bases lay in between. The germline CDR1 and CDR2 sequences are SQVTM and ANQGSEA. The CDR3, as DNA: TGCAGCGCCCTCGGGGACGGGACAAGTATCTCTGGGGCCAACGTCCTGACTTTC. Amino acid sequence: CSALGDGTSISGANVLTF.

This chain connects TRBV9 to TRBJ2-5; D perhaps matches TRBD2 (6 bases). The germline gives CDR1 SGDLS, CDR2 YYNGEE. Trimming left V 3 bases short and J 5 bases short, with 20 bases between. The CDR3 is 16 amino acids. CDR3 nucleotides: TGTGCCAGCAGCGACACGGGGACTCGGAGGGTTGAGACCCAGTACTTC. Its protein is CASSDTGTRRVETQYF.

The chain has TRBV6-6 and TRBJ1-2; 9 positions agree with TRBD1. The CDR3 covers 14 residues. The germline V gene has CDR1 MNHNY and CDR2 SVGAGI (reference sequence). J gave up 4 bases and V 6 bases, and 6 bases lay outside the gene matches. CDR3 bases: TGTGCCAGCAGAGAGGGACAGGGCAGCTATGGCTACACCTTC. Its protein product is CASREGQGSYGYTF.

This chain links TRBV27 with TRBJ2-7, with D possibly TRBD1 on 5 matching bases. Trimming removed 4 bases at V and 0 bases at J, with 10 bases between. Germline loops: CDR1 MNHEY, CDR2 SMNVEV (reference sequence). This CDR3 has 14 amino acids. The CDR3 region is CASSYQGSSYEQYF. The CDR3 nucleotides read TGTGCCAGCAGTTACCAGGGCAGCTCCTACGAGCAGTACTTC.

The sample holds a few counts of this clone. V usage is TRBV18 and J usage is TRBJ2-1; 7 nucleotides line up with TRBD2. The CDR3 totals 16 residues. Germline CDR1 and CDR2: KGHSH and LQKENI. The V and J ends lost 2 bases and 1 base, in that order; junction bases with no gene match: 5. The CDR3 reads CASSPAGRESYNEQFF. The DNA of the CDR3 is TGTGCCAGCTCACCAGCAGGGCGGGAGTCCTACAATGAGCAGTTCTTC.

The chain employs TRBV6-1 and TRBJ1-3; D is uncertain. Trimming pared 0 bases from V and 1 base from J, leaving 10 bases between. The germline V gene has CDR1 MNHNS and CDR2 SASEGT. This CDR3 spans 16 amino acids. For the CDR3, the DNA is TGTGCCAGCAGTGAAGCCGGGAGAACTTCTGGAAACACCATATATTTT. Translated, it gives CASSEAGRTSGNTIYF.

As regards this clone: At the DNA level, this CDR3 is encoded by other sequences in the same sample as well. This chain links TRBV5-1 with TRBJ2-3, with a weak D call TRBD2 (6 bases). V lost 0 bases, J lost 2 bases, and 10 bases lay in between. Germline values: CDR1 SGHRS, CDR2 YFSETQ. The CDR3 is made up of 15 amino acids. CDR3 sequence (DNA): TGCGCCAGCAGCTTGGGGCGGGGATACACAGATACGCAGTATTTT. This encodes CASSLGRGYTDTQYF.

This clone was seen only once. This chain uses TRBV18 with TRBJ1-1; unclear D gene. The V end lost 3 bases, the J end lost 3 bases, and 8 bases lay between the germline ends. This CDR3 comprises 13 residues. Germline V lookup: CDR1 KGHSH, CDR2 LQKENI. The CDR3 nucleotides read TGTGCCAGCTCACCCACCACGGACACTGAAGCTTTCTTT. Translated: CASSPTTDTEAFF. Together with reference TRBV18 and TRBJ1-1, the CDR3 gives the full variable domain: NAGVMQNPRHLVRRRGQEARLRCSPMKGHSHVYWYRQLPEEGLKFMVYLQKENIIDESGMPKERFSAEFPKEGPSILRIQQVVRGDSAAYFCASSPTTDTEAFFGQGTRLTVV.

In this sample, this clone turned up a few times. The chain carries TRBV7-2 and TRBJ1-6; D is undetermined. In germline, CDR1 is SGHTA, CDR2 FQGNSA. The CDR3 covers 13 residues. Between the trimmed V and J ends, which lost 5 bases and 8 bases, there was a span of 10 bases. The CDR3 bases are TGTGCCAGCAGCGGCCGACTCGATTCACCCCTCCACTTT. Translating it yields CASSGRLDSPLHF. The full variable domain, with the rest looked up from reference TRBV7-2 and TRBJ1-6, is GAGVSQSPSNKVTEKGKDVELRCDPISGHTALYWYRQSLGQGLEFLIYFQGNSAPDKSGLPSDRFSAERTGGSVSTLTIQRTQQEDSAVYLCASSGRLDSPLHFGNGTRLTVT.

This chain connects TRBV6-4 to TRBJ1-2, with 10 bases fitting TRBD1. The J segment lost 7 bases and the V segment lost 11 bases, leaving 13 bases of the junction unmatched. The CDR3 covers 14 residues. From germline, CDR1 is MRHNA and CDR2 SNTAGT. CDR3 sequence (DNA): TGTGCCTTCGGACAGGACAGGGGGGAGTGTGGCTACACCTTC. Protein sequence: CAFGQDRGECGYTF.

This chain joins TRBV7-2 and TRBJ2-1; TRBD2 matches 10 bases. Trimming at V came to 3 bases and at J to 5 bases, leaving 4 bases not matched to a gene. This CDR3 has 15 residues. Germline lookup yields CDR1 SGHTA and CDR2 FQGNSA. The CDR3 DNA follows: TGTGCCAGCAGCTTCGACGGACTAGCGGACAATGAGCAGTTCTTC. This gives the protein CASSFDGLADNEQFF.

CDR3 residues: CASSDLDRTNTEAFF. The CDR3 DNA follows: TGTGCCAGTAGTGACCTTGACAGGACGAACACTGAAGCTTTCTTT. The V gene is TRBV19, the J gene TRBJ1-1, with D possibly TRBD1 on 6 matching bases. The germline gives CDR1 LNHDA, CDR2 SQIVND (reference sequence). V was pared by 5 bases and J by 1 base, with 14 bases between. This CDR3 comprises 15 residues.

V is TRBV28 and J is TRBJ2-1, with 8 bases identical to TRBD2. This CDR3 is built from 15 residues. J was trimmed by 2 bases and V by 6 bases; bases with no gene match: 6. The germline gives CDR1 MDHEN, CDR2 SYDVKM. CDR3 amino acids: CASRLNGGAYNEQFF. CDR3 nucleotide sequence: TGTGCCAGCAGGCTCAACGGGGGGGCCTACAATGAGCAGTTCTTC.

J is TRBJ2-1 and V is TRBV27; 9 bases match TRBD2. The length of the CDR3 is 14 residues. The trim removed 7 bases at V and 5 bases at J, leaving 6 bases unmatched. Germline CDR1 and CDR2: MNHEY and SMNVEV (reference sequence). CDR3 in DNA: TGTGCCAGCACGCGGGGGGGCCGGGACAATGAGCAGTTCTTC. Its translation is CASTRGGRDNEQFF.

The chain joins TRBV19 to TRBJ1-5; 9 nucleotides align to TRBD1. CDR3 length: 14 residues. The J segment lost 1 base and the V segment lost 8 bases, leaving 3 bases of the junction unmatched. Germline V gives CDR1 LNHDA, CDR2 SQIVND (reference sequence). Here the CDR3 DNA reads TGTGCCAGTGGCGGACAGGGGAGCAATCAGCCCCAGCATTTT. Encoded protein: CASGGQGSNQPQHF.

The J gene is TRBJ1-2, the V gene TRBV25-1; D remains ambiguous. From germline, CDR1 is MGHDK and CDR2 SYGVNS. The CDR3 is 16 amino acids. Deletions cut 1 base from V and 2 bases from J, with 14 bases between. CDR3 protein: CASSESEYPSNYGYTF. CDR3 sequence (DNA): TGTGCCAGCAGTGAATCGGAGTACCCCTCCAACTATGGCTACACCTTC.

This clone was detected only once. This chain links TRBV4-3 with TRBJ1-3, with 9 bases lining up with TRBD1. Germline V gene lookup returns CDR1 LGHNA and CDR2 YSLEER. Germline trimming cut 4 bases from V and 7 bases from J; bases unmatched to any gene: 5. The CDR3 has 14 amino acids. The CDR3 DNA reads TGCGCCAGCAGCCGGGGACAGGGACCCAACACCATATATTTT. This sequence encodes CASSRGQGPNTIYF.